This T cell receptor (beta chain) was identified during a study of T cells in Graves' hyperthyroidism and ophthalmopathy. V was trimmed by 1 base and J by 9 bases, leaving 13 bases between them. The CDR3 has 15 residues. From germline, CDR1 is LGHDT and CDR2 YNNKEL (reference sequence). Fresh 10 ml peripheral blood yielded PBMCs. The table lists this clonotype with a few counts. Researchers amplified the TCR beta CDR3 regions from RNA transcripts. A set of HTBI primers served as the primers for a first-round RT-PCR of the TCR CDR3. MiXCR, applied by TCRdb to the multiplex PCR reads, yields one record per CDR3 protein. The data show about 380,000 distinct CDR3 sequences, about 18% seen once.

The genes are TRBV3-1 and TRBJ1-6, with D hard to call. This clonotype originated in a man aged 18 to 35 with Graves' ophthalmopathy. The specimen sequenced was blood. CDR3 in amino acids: CASSQADISASPLHF. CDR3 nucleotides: TGTGCCAGCAGCCAAGCCGACATATCAGCTTCACCCCTCCACTTT. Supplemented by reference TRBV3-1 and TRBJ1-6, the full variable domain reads DTAVSQTPKYLVTQMGNDKSIKCEQNLGHDTMYWYKQDSKKFLKIMFSYNNKELIINETVPNRFSPKSPDKAHLNLHINSLELGDSAVYFCASSQADISASPLHFGNGTRLTVT.